The clone carrying this TCR beta chain has a handful of counts. The data stem from a study of blood T cell repertoires in COVID-19. Study summary: Acute-phase and convalescent COVID-19 samples originated in the United States, Italy and Spain. In each case, the material was cDNA or gDNA derived from T cells, B-cell-depleted T cells, or PBMCs.

Germline trimming cut 6 bases from V and 6 bases from J; bases unmatched to any gene: 9. Germline values: CDR1 LNHDA, CDR2 SQIVND (reference sequence). The length of the CDR3 is 16 residues. The authors' processing: Quantification of nucleated cells was approximated via reference gene primer amplification. The protocol was immunoSEQ multiplex PCR, while the TCRdb copy is restricted to in-frame clones and leaves out a portion. That table gives V, J and clone size, and the DNA gave D and trimming. This sample has under 150,000 clones, with less than 80% found just once. This chain links TRBV19 with TRBJ1-5; 12 bases agree with TRBD1. The sequenced sample was peripheral blood. The origin of this receptor is a man in his 60s with acute or convalescent COVID-19. Written as DNA, the CDR3 is TGTGCCAGTAGCCCGCGGGACAGGGGGCACGGTCAGCCCCAGCATTTT. It is translated as CASSPRDRGHGQPQHF.